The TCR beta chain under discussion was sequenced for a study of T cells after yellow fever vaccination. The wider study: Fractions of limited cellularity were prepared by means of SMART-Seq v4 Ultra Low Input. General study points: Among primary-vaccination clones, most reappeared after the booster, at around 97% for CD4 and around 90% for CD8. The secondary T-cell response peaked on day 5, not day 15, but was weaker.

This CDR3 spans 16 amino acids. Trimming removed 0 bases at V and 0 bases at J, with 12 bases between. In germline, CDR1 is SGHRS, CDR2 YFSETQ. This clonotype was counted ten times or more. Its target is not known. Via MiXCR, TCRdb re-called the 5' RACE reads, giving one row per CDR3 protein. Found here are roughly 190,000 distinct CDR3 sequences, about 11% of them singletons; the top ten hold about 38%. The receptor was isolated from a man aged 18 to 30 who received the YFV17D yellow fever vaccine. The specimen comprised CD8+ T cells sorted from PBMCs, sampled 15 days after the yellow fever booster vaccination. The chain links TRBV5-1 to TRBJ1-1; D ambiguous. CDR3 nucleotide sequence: TGCGCCAGCAGCTTGGACCGGGCTACTATGAACACTGAAGCTTTCTTT. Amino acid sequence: CASSLDRATMNTEAFF.